The 23 T cell receptor beta chains below all came from one sample that was sequenced in a study of T cell changes during pregnancy in multiple sclerosis. The method was immunoSEQ multiplex PCR; TCRdb's version includes in-frame clones alone and lacks a portion of them. The repertoire holds about 40,000 clones, around 90% seen once, with 1.2% in the top ten. This sample comprised peripheral blood, obtained before pregnancy. These receptors all stem from a female donor with multiple sclerosis, enrolled in a pregnancy study.

V and J are TRBV27 and TRBJ2-5; TRBD2 agrees at 8 bases. This CDR3 contains 15 residues. Germline CDR1 reads MNHEY; CDR2 reads SMNVEV (reference sequence). Trimming at V came to 2 bases and at J to 2 bases, leaving 4 bases not matched to a gene. CDR3 sequence: CASSLLGTSQETQYF. The CDR3 DNA reads as TGTGCCAGCAGTTTACTCGGGACTAGTCAAGAGACCCAGTACTTC.

This chain joins TRBV6-5 and TRBJ2-1; 7 bases line up with TRBD2. CDR1 MNHEY and CDR2 SVGAGI come from the germline V gene. The CDR3 extends over 16 amino acids. Unmatched junction bases numbered 8, after V lost 0 bases and J lost 6 bases. The chain's CDR3 is CASSYSGLAASNEQFF. CDR3 sequence (DNA): TGTGCCAGCAGTTACTCGGGTCTAGCGGCCAGCAATGAGCAGTTCTTC.

The chain carries TRBV5-4 and TRBJ2-1; possibly TRBD2 for D (7 bases). CDR1 and CDR2 (germline): SGHNT, YYREEE (reference sequence). The length of the CDR3 is 14 residues. With 7 bases removed from V and 6 bases from J, the gap between germline ends came to 17 bases. The CDR3 here is CASSIGGLFNEQFF. Written as DNA, the CDR3 is TGTGCCAGCTCCATAGGGGGACTATTCAATGAGCAGTTCTTC.

The chain joins TRBV30 to TRBJ2-6; possible D gene TRBD2, 6 bases. Germline V gives CDR1 GTSNPN, CDR2 SVGIG (reference sequence). Trimming shortened V by 5 bases and J by 0 bases, and 20 bases separated the two germline ends. CDR3 length: 18 residues. CDR3 residues: CAWEGLQDKYSGANVLTF. In nucleotides, the CDR3 is TGTGCCTGGGAGGGACTCCAAGATAAATACTCTGGGGCCAACGTCCTGACTTTC.

This chain connects TRBV28 to TRBJ1-2; perhaps TRBD1 as D (6 bases). CDR1 is MDHEN and CDR2 is SYDVKM in the germline V gene. Trimming took 5 bases from V and 0 from J, leaving 16 bases between them. CDR3 length: 16 residues. The CDR3 protein is CASSPVGGPANYGYTF. CDR3 DNA: TGTGCCAGCAGTCCGGTCGGGGGGCCAGCTAACTATGGCTACACCTTC.

This sequence joins TRBV27 and TRBJ1-4; TRBD1 might be the D (5 bases). Looked up from germline, CDR1 is MNHEY and CDR2 is SMNVEV (reference sequence). The V end lost 0 bases, the J end lost 5 bases, and 13 bases lay between the germline ends. The CDR3 is 16 amino acids. For the CDR3, the DNA is TGTGCCAGCAGTTTATCCGGACGGGGGACGAATGAAAAACTGTTTTTT. Translating gives CASSLSGRGTNEKLFF.

The V and J genes are TRBV28 and TRBJ2-3; D is perhaps TRBD2 (5 bases). The germline V and J ends were trimmed by 4 bases and 0 bases, with 11 bases remaining between them. In germline, CDR1 is MDHEN, CDR2 SYDVKM. The CDR3 totals 15 residues. In DNA, the CDR3 is TGTGCCAGCAGTTATCTAGCAGAAAGCACAGATACGCAGTATTTT. Translating it yields CASSYLAESTDTQYF.

This chain uses TRBV30 with TRBJ2-7, with 11 bases lining up with TRBD2. CDR3 length: 14 residues. Trimming took 0 bases from V and 3 from J; bases not matched to a gene: 1. Germline CDR1 GTSNPN, CDR2 SVGIG (reference sequence). The CDR3 protein is CAWSVGLAGYEQYF. CDR3 DNA: TGTGCCTGGAGTGTAGGACTAGCGGGCTACGAGCAGTACTTC.

The genes are TRBV7-9 and TRBJ2-2, with a possible D match to TRBD2 (6 bases). The CDR3 sequence is 15 residues long. V shed 6 bases and J shed 2 bases, with 13 bases lying between them. CDR1 SEHNR and CDR2 FQNEAQ come from the germline V gene (reference sequence). CDR3 amino acids: CASSRAGSNTGELFF. CDR3 nucleotide sequence: TGTGCCAGCAGTCGTGCGGGAAGTAACACCGGGGAGCTGTTTTTT. The full variable domain, rest sourced from reference TRBV7-9 and TRBJ2-2, is DTGVSQNPRHKITKRGQNVTFRCDPISEHNRLYWYRQTLGQGPEFLTYFQNEAQLEKSRLLSDRFSAERPKGSFSTLEIQRTEQGDSAMYLCASSRAGSNTGELFFGEGSRLTVL.

The chain recombines TRBV7-8 with TRBJ2-7; 13 nucleotides line up with TRBD2. The germline CDR1 and CDR2 sequences are SGHVS and FQNEAQ. Germline trimming cut 1 base from V and 2 bases from J; bases unmatched to any gene: 14. The CDR3 has 20 amino acids. The chain's CDR3 is CASSLEGTQLAGGYPYEQYF. The CDR3 coding sequence is TGTGCCAGCAGCTTAGAGGGGACACAACTAGCGGGAGGGTACCCCTACGAGCAGTACTTC.

This chain joins TRBV10-1 and TRBJ2-2; a weak D match, TRBD1 (6 bases). V lost 5 bases and J 2 bases, leaving 12 bases between the germline ends. From germline, CDR1 is WNHNN and CDR2 SYGVQD (reference sequence). The CDR3 spans 15 residues. This chain's CDR3 is CASSTGTFNTGELFF. CDR3 nucleotide sequence: TGCGCCAGCAGTACCGGGACATTCAACACCGGGGAGCTGTTTTTT.

V is TRBV19 and J is TRBJ2-3, with TRBD2 matching over 8 bases. Germline CDR1 reads LNHDA; CDR2 reads SQIVND (reference sequence). V was pared by 3 bases and J by 2 bases, with 4 bases of the junction left unmatched. The CDR3 loop spans 15 amino acids. CDR3 sequence: CASSMREAHTDTQYF. As DNA, the CDR3 is TGTGCCAGTAGTATGCGGGAGGCCCACACAGATACGCAGTATTTT.

The chain is built from TRBV19 and TRBJ2-7; a possible D gene is TRBD1 (6 bases). Trimming took 9 bases from V and 5 from J, leaving 17 bases between them. The CDR3 sequence is 13 residues long. In germline, CDR1 is LNHDA, CDR2 SQIVND (reference sequence). The CDR3, as DNA: TGTGCCAGCCTAGCACAGGGAACCAACGAGCAGTACTTC. Its translation is CASLAQGTNEQYF.

The chain carries TRBV28 and TRBJ2-5; 7 positions match TRBD2. The J segment lost 1 base and the V segment lost 5 bases, leaving 10 bases of the junction unmatched. CDR1 MDHEN and CDR2 SYDVKM come from the germline V gene. This CDR3 spans 16 amino acids. CDR3 in DNA: TGTGCCAGCAGTCCCGCCGGGCGGGAGTCCCAAGAGACCCAGTACTTC. Translation gives CASSPAGRESQETQYF. Full variable domain (outside the CDR3, taken from reference TRBV28 and TRBJ2-5): DVKVTQSSRYLVKRTGEKVFLECVQDMDHENMFWYRQDPGLGLRLIYFSYDVKMKEKGDIPEGYSVSREKKERFSLILESASTNQTSMYLCASSPAGRESQETQYFGPGTRLLVL.

This chain links TRBV28 with TRBJ2-2, with 11 bases fitting TRBD2. Germline CDR1 is MDHEN and CDR2 is SYDVKM. The CDR3 consists of 17 residues. The trim removed 0 bases at V and 6 bases at J, leaving 6 bases unmatched. CDR3 protein: CASSLWGLAGGPGELFF. The CDR3 DNA follows: TGTGCCAGCAGTTTATGGGGCCTAGCGGGAGGTCCCGGGGAGCTGTTTTTT. Drawing the rest from reference TRBV28 and TRBJ2-2, the complete variable domain is DVKVTQSSRYLVKRTGEKVFLECVQDMDHENMFWYRQDPGLGLRLIYFSYDVKMKEKGDIPEGYSVSREKKERFSLILESASTNQTSMYLCASSLWGLAGGPGELFFGEGSRLTVL.

V usage is TRBV30 and J usage is TRBJ2-7, with D perhaps TRBD2 (6 bases). V lost 4 bases to trimming and J lost 5 bases, with 12 bases between them. CDR3 length: 12 residues. Per the germline V gene, CDR1 is GTSNPN and CDR2 is SVGIG (reference sequence). CDR3 in DNA: TGTGCCTGGATGGGGTGGGGGGACGAGCAGTACTTC. Translating it yields CAWMGWGDEQYF.

The chain links TRBV10-3 to TRBJ1-1; possibly TRBD1 for D (5 bases). The CDR3 covers 13 residues. V shed 7 bases and J shed 3 bases, with 12 bases lying between them. Germline V CDR1 and CDR2: ENHRY, SYGVKD. This CDR3 is CAIKGPSDTEAFF. DNA of the CDR3: TGTGCCATCAAGGGGCCGTCGGACACTGAAGCTTTCTTT.

Only one count was recorded for this clone. This chain connects TRBV7-2 to TRBJ1-3, with no clear D. The CDR3 spans 15 residues. Trimming left V 5 bases short and J 0 bases short, with 11 bases between. Germline CDR1 reads SGHTA; CDR2 reads FQGNSA. The CDR3 nucleotides are TGTGCCAGCAGCCCCGACAATAGCTCTGGAAACACCATATATTTT. It translates to CASSPDNSSGNTIYF.

CDR3 region: CASSVTSGTEQFF. The CDR3, as DNA: TGTGCCAGCAGCGTAACTAGCGGGACTGAGCAGTTCTTC. The chain is built from TRBV9 and TRBJ2-1, with 10 bases matching TRBD2. This CDR3 comprises 13 residues. J lost 9 bases, V lost 1 base, and 1 base had no gene match. CDR1 and CDR2 from the germline V gene are SGDLS and YYNGEE.

CDR3 nucleotide sequence: TGTGCCAGTAGTACTCTCCTCACAGGGGGCTACGAGCAGTACTTC. It specifies CASSTLLTGGYEQYF. The chain recombines TRBV19 with TRBJ2-7, with 8 bases aligning to TRBD1. This CDR3 has 15 residues. Germline V gene data show CDR1 as LNHDA and CDR2 as SQIVND (reference sequence). The V gene end was trimmed by 4 bases and the J gene end by 3 bases; junction bases not matched to a gene: 8.

This clone was seen once. The chain combines TRBV4-2 with TRBJ2-3; tentatively, D is TRBD2 (5 bases). Germline values: CDR1 LGHNA, CDR2 YNFKEQ. Trimming shortened V by 0 bases and J by 2 bases, and 12 bases separated the two germline ends. The CDR3 is 16 residues long. The CDR3 spells CASSQESSGNTDTQYF. In DNA, the CDR3 is TGTGCCAGCAGCCAAGAATCCAGCGGAAACACAGATACGCAGTATTTT.

The J gene is TRBJ2-7, the V gene TRBV7-2; the match to TRBD2 covers 8 bases. Germline V CDR1 and CDR2: SGHTA, FQGNSA. The trim removed 5 bases at V and 1 base at J, leaving 7 bases unmatched. The CDR3 has 15 residues. The CDR3 here is CASSTSGSGSYEQYF. As DNA, the CDR3 is TGTGCCAGCAGCACGAGCGGGAGTGGTTCCTACGAGCAGTACTTC. The full variable domain, with the rest looked up from reference TRBV7-2 and TRBJ2-7, is GAGVSQSPSNKVTEKGKDVELRCDPISGHTALYWYRQSLGQGLEFLIYFQGNSAPDKSGLPSDRFSAERTGGSVSTLTIQRTQQEDSAVYLCASSTSGSGSYEQYFGPGTRLTVT.

The V gene is TRBV25-1, the J gene TRBJ2-3; 9 nucleotides align to TRBD2. V lost 6 bases to trimming and J lost 2 bases; unmatched junction nucleotides: 3. This CDR3 spans 14 amino acids. Per the germline V gene, CDR1 is MGHDK and CDR2 is SYGVNS. This CDR3 is CASRAGGITDTQYF. CDR3 sequence (DNA): TGTGCCAGCAGGGCGGGAGGGATCACAGATACGCAGTATTTT.